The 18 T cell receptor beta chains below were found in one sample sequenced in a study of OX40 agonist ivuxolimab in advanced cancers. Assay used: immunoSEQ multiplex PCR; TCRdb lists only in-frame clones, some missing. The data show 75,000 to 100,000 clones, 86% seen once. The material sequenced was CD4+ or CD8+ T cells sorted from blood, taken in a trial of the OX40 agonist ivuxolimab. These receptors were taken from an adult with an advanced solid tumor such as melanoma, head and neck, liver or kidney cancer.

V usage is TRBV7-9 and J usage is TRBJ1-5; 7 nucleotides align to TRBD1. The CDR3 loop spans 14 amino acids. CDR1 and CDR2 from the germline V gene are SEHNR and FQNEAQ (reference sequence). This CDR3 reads CAVPGGNSNQPQHF. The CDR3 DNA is TGTGCAGTTCCAGGGGGGAATAGCAATCAGCCCCAGCATTTT. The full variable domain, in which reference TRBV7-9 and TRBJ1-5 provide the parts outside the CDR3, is DTGVSQNPRHKITKRGQNVTFRCDPISEHNRLYWYRQTLGQGPEFLTYFQNEAQLEKSRLLSDRFSAERPKGSFSTLEIQRTEQGDSAMYLCAVPGGNSNQPQHFGDGTRLSIL.

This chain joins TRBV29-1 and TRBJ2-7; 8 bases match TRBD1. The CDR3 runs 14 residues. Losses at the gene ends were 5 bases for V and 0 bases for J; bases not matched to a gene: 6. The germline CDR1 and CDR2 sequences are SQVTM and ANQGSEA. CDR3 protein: CSVTSGTGSYEQYF. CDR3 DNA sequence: TGCAGCGTTACTTCCGGGACAGGCTCCTACGAGCAGTACTTC.

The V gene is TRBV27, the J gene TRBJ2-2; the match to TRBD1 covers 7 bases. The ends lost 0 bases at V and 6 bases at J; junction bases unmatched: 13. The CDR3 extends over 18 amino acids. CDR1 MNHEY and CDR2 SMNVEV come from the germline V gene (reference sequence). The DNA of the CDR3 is TGTGCCAGCAGTTTATCAACCCAAACAGGGGTTAAACCCGGGGAGCTGTTTTTT. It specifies CASSLSTQTGVKPGELFF.

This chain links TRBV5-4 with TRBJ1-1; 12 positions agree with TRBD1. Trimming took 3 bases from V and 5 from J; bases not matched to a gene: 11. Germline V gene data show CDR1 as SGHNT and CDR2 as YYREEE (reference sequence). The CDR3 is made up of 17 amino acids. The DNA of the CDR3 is TGTGCCAGCAGCTACGGAGGGGACAGGGGGCGTTGGACTGAAGCTTTCTTT. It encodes CASSYGGDRGRWTEAFF.

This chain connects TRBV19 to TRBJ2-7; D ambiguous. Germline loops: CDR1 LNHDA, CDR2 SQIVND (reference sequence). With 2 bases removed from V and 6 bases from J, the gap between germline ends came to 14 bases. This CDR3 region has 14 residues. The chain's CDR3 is CASSILFGQLEQYF. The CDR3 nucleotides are TGTGCCAGTAGTATATTGTTTGGCCAGCTCGAGCAGTACTTC.

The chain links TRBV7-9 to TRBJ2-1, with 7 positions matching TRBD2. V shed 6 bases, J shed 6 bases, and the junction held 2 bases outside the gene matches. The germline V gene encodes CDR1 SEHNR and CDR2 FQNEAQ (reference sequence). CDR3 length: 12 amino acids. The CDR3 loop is CASSGGVNEQFF. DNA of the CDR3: TGTGCCAGCAGTGGGGGGGTCAATGAGCAGTTCTTC.

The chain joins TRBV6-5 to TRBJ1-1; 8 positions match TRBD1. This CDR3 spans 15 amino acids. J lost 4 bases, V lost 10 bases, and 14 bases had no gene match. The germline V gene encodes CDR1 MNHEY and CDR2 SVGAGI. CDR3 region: CATGPGGAYGTEAFF. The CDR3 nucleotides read TGTGCCACTGGACCAGGGGGCGCTTATGGCACTGAAGCTTTCTTT.

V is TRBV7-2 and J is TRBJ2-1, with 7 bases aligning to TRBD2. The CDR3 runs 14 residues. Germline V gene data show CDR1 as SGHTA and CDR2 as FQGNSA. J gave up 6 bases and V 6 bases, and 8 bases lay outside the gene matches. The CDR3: CASRRDYVSNEQFF. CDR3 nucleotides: TGTGCCAGCAGAAGGGACTACGTGTCCAATGAGCAGTTCTTC.

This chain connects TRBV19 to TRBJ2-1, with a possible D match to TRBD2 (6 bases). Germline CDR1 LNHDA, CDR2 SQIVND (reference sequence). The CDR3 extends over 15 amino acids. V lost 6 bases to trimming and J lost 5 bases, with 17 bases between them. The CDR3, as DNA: TGTGCCAGTAGCAGGGACTCCACCAACCACAATGAGCAGTTCTTC. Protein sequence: CASSRDSTNHNEQFF.

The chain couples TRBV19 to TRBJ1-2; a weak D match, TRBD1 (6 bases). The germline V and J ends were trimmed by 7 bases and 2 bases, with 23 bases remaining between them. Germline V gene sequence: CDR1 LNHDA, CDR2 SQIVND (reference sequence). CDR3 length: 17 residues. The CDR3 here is CASIPNRPGALNYGYTF. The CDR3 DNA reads TGTGCCAGTATCCCCAATCGGCCGGGGGCGCTGAACTATGGCTACACCTTC. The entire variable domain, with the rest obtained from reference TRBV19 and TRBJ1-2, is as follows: DGGITQSPKYLFRKEGQNVTLSCEQNLNHDAMYWYRQDPGQGLRLIYYSQIVNDFQKGDIAEGYSVSREKKESFPLTVTSAQKNPTAFYLCASIPNRPGALNYGYTFGSGTRLTVV.

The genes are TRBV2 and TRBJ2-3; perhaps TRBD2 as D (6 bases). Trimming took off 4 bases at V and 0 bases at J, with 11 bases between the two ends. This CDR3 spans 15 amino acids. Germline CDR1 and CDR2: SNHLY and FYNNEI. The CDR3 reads CASSAEGTSTDTQYF. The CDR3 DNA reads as TGTGCCAGCAGTGCGGAAGGGACTAGCACAGATACGCAGTATTTT.

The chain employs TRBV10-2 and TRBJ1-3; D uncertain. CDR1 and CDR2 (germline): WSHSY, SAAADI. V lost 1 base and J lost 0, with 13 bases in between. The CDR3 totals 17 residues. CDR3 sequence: CASSEFTGSVSGNTIYF. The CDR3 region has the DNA TGCGCCAGCAGTGAGTTCACGGGCAGCGTCTCTGGAAACACCATATATTTT.

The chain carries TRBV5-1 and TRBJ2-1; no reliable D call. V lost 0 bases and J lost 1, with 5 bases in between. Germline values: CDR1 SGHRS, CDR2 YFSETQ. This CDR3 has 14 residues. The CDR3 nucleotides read TGCGCCAGCAGCTTGGGACAATCCTACAATGAGCAGTTCTTC. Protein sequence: CASSLGQSYNEQFF.

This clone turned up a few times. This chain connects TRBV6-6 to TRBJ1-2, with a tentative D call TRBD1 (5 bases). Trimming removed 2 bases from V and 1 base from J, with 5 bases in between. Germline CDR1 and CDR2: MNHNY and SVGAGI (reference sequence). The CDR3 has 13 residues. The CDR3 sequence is CASSYDSNYGYTF. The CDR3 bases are TGTGCCAGCAGTTACGACAGTAACTATGGCTACACCTTC.

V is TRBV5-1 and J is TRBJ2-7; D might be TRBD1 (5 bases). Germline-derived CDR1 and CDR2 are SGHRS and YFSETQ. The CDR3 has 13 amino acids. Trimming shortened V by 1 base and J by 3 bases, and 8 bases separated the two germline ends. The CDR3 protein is CASSLPQGYEQYF. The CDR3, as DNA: TGCGCCAGCAGCTTGCCCCAGGGCTACGAGCAGTACTTC.

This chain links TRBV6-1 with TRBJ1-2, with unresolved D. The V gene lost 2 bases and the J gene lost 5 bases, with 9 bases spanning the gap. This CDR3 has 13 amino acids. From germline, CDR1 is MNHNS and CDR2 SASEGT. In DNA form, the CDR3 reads TGTGCCAGCAGTGAACCCCCAGGTTATGGCTACACCTTC. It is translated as CASSEPPGYGYTF.

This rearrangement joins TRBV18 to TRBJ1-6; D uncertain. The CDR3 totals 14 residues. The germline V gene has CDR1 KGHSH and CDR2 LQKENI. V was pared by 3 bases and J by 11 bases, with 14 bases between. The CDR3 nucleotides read TGTGCCAGCTCACCGGGAGGGTTCGAAGCACCCCTCCACTTT. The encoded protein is CASSPGGFEAPLHF.

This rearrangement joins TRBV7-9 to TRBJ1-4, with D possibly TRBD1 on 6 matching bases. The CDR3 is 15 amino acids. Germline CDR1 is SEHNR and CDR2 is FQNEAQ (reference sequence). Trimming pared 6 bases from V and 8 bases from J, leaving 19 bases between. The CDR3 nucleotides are TGTGCCAGCAGATCCACAGGACAGCAACACGAAAAACTGTTTTTT. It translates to CASRSTGQQHEKLFF.